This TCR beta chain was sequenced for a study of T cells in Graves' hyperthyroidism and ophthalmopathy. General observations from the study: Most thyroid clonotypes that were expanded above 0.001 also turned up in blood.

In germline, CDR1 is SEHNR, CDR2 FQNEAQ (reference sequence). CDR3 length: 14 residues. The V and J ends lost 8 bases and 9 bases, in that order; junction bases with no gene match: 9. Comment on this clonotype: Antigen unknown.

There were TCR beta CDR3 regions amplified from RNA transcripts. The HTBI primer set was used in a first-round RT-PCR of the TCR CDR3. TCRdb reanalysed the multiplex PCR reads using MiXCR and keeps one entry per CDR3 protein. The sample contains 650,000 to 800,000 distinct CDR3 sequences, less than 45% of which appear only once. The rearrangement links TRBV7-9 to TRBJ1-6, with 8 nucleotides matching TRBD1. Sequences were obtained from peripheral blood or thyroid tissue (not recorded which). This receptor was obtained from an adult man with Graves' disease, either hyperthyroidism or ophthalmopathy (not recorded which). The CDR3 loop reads CASREQGVGSPLHF. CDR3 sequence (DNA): TGTGCCAGCCGAGAACAGGGGGTGGGTTCACCCCTCCACTTT.